The rows below give T cell receptor beta chains drawn from one sample of a study of blood T cell repertoires in COVID-19. Libraries were prepared by immunoSEQ multiplex PCR; TCRdb keeps only in-frame clonotypes and omits some of them. The sample has 110,000 to 150,000 clones; more than 65% are singletons. Sequencing was done on a sample of peripheral blood. These receptors were collected from a human donor in a cohort sampled during active COVID-19. Both conserved end residues are trimmed from each CDR3. Size is omitted from some rows. Given values are once, few, many or a class for expanded clones.

cdr3_aa: ASGTGYGYT; v_call: TRBV19; clone_size: -
cdr3_aa: ASSPSGAQETQY; v_call: TRBV7-3; clone_size: -
cdr3_aa: ASSLSITGERGYT; v_call: TRBV27; clone_size: -
cdr3_aa: ASSGDRNTDTQY; v_call: TRBV25-1; clone_size: -
cdr3_aa: ASSIGLALRDTQY; v_call: TRBV2; clone_size: -
cdr3_aa: ASSATGVTGELF; v_call: TRBV6-8; clone_size: -
cdr3_aa: SATDWGLEAF; v_call: TRBV20-1; clone_size: -
cdr3_aa: ASSYRTGQFETQY; v_call: TRBV5-1; clone_size: -
cdr3_aa: ASSMGRQGAGSNQPQH; v_call: TRBV19; clone_size: few
cdr3_aa: ASSPKVTGSRY; v_call: TRBV6-5; clone_size: -
cdr3_aa: ASSDGIYGYT; v_call: TRBV2; clone_size: -
cdr3_aa: ASSPDRGPSYEQY; v_call: TRBV18; clone_size: -
cdr3_aa: ARSTQAPGALLGNTIY; v_call: TRBV7-5; clone_size: -
cdr3_aa: ASSSRFPGQGSGTGELF; v_call: TRBV6-2/TRBV6-3; clone_size: once
cdr3_aa: ASRGPSRQPQH; v_call: TRBV2; clone_size: -
cdr3_aa: ASSSAGPQETQY; v_call: TRBV5-4; clone_size: -
cdr3_aa: ASSSPTSRGDTQY; v_call: TRBV28; clone_size: -